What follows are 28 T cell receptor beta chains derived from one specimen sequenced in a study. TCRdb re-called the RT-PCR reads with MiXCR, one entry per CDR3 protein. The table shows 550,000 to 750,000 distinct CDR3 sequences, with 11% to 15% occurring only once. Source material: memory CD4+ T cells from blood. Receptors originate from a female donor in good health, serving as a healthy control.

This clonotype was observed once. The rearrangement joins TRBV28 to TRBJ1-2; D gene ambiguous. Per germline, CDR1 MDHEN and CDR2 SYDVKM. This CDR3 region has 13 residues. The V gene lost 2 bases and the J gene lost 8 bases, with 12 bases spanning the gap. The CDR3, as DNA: TGTGCCAGCAGTTTAAAGCAGGACCTCGGCTACACCTTC. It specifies CASSLKQDLGYTF.

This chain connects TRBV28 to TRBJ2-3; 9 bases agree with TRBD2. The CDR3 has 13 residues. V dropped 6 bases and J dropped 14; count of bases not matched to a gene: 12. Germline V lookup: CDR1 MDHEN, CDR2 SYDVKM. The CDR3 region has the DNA TGTGCCAGCAGAAGGACTAGCGCCCCCGGCATGTATTTT. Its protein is CASRRTSAPGMYF.

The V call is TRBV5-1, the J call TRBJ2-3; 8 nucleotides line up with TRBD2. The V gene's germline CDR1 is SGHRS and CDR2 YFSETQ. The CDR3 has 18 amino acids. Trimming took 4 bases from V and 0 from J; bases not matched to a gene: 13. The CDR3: CASSTPAGAGFSTDTQYF. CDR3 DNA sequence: TGCGCCAGCAGCACCCCAGCGGGGGCGGGTTTTAGCACAGATACGCAGTATTTT. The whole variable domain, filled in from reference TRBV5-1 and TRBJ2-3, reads KAGVTQTPRYLIKTRGQQVTLSCSPISGHRSVSWYQQTPGQGLQFLFEYFSETQRNKGNFPGRFSGRQFSNSRSEMNVSTLELGDSALYLCASSTPAGAGFSTDTQYFGPGTRLTVL.

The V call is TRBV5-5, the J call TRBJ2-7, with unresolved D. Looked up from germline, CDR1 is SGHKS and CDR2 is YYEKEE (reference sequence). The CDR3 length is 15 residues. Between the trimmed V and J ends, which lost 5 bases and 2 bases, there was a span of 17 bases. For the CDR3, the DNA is TGTGCCAGCAGAGTCTCGGACGGATGGACCTACGAGCAGTACTTC. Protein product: CASRVSDGWTYEQYF.

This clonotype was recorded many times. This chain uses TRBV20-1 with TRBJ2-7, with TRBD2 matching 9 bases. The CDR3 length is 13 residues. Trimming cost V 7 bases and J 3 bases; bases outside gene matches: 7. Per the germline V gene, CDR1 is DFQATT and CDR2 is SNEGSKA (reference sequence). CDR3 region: CSVWSSGIYEQYF. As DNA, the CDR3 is TGCAGTGTTTGGTCTAGCGGGATCTACGAGCAGTACTTC.

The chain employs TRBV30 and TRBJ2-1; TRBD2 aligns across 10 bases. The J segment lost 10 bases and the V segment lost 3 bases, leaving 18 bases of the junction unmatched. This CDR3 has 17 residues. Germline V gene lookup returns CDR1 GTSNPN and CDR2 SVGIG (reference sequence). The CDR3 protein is CAWSLKGWLAGEREQFF. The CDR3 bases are TGTGCCTGGAGCCTCAAGGGCTGGCTAGCGGGAGAAAGGGAGCAGTTCTTC.

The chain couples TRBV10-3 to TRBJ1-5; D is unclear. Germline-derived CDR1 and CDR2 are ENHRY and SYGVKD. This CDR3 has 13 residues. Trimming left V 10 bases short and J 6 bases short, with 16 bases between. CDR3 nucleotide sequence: TGTGCCACAGCACGGGGAGGCGGTCAGCCCCAGCATTTT. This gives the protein CATARGGGQPQHF.

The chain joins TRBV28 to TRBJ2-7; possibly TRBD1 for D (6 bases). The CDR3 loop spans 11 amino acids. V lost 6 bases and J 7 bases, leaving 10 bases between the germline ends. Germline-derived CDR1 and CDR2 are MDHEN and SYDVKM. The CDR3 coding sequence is TGTGCCAGCAGGGGGGCAGGGGAGCAGTACTTC. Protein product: CASRGAGEQYF.

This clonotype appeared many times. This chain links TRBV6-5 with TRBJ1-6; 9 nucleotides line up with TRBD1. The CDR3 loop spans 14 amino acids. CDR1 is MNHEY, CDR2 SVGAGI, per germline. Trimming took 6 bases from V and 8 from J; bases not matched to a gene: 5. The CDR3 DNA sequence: TGTGCCAGCAGCCCCGGGACAGGGTATTCACCCCTCCACTTT. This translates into CASSPGTGYSPLHF.

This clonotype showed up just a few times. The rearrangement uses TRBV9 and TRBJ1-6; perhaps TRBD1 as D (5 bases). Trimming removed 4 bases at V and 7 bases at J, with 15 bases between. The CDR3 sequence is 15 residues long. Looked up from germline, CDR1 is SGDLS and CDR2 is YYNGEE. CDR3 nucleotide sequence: TGTGCCAGCAGCACCCTTGGGGACCCAAATTCACCCCTCCACTTT. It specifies CASSTLGDPNSPLHF.

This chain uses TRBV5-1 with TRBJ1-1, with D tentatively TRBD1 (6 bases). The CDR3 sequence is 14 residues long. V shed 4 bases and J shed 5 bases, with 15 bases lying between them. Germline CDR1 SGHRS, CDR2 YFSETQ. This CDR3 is CASSTFTGMTEAFF. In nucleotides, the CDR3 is TGCGCCAGCAGCACGTTCACAGGGATGACTGAAGCTTTCTTT.

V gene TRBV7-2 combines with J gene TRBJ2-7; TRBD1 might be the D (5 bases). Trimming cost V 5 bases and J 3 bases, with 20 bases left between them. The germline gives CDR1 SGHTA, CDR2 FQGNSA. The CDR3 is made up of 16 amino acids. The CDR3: CASSPGDSPRSYEQYF. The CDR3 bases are TGTGCCAGCAGCCCCGGAGACAGCCCCAGGAGCTACGAGCAGTACTTC.

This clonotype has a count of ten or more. Here the CDR3 DNA reads TGTGCCAGCAGTTCCACAGGACAGGGGGGCTACGAGCAGTACTTC. Protein: CASSSTGQGGYEQYF. The V call is TRBV12-3 or TRBV12-4, the J call TRBJ2-7, with 10 bases fitting TRBD1. The V gene end was trimmed by 4 bases and the J gene end by 3 bases; junction bases not matched to a gene: 6. The CDR3 loop spans 15 amino acids.

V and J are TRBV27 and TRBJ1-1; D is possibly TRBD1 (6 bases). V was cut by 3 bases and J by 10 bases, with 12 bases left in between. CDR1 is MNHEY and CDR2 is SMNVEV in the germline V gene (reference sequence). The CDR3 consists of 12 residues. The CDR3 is CASSLRDIGAFF. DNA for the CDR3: TGTGCCAGCAGTTTGCGGGACATAGGAGCTTTCTTT.

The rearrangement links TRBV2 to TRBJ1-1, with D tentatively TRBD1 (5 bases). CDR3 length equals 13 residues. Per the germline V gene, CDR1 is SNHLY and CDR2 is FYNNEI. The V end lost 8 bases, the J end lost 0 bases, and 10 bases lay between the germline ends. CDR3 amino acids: CASEGTVNTEAFF. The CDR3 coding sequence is TGTGCCAGCGAAGGGACGGTGAACACTGAAGCTTTCTTT.

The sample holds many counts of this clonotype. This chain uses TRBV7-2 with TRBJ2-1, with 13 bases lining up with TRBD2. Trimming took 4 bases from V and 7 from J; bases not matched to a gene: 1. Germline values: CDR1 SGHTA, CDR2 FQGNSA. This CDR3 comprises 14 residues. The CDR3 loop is CASSWTSGGNEQFF. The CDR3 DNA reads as TGTGCCAGCAGCTGGACTAGCGGGGGTAATGAGCAGTTCTTC.

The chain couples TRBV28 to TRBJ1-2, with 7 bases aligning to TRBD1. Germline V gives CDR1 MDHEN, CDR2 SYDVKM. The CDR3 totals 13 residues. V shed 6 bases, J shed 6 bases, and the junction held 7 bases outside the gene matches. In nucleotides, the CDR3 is TGTGCCAGCAGCTACGGGACAGCCCATGGCTACACCTTC. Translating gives CASSYGTAHGYTF.

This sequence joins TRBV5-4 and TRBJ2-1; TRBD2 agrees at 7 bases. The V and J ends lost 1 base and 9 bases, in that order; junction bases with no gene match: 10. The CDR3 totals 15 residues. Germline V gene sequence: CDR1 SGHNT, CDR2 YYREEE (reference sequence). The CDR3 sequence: CASSLTSDPRGEQFF. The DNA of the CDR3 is TGTGCCAGCAGCTTGACTAGCGACCCGAGGGGTGAGCAGTTCTTC. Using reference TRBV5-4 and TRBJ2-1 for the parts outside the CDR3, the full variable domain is ETGVTQSPTHLIKTRGQQVTLRCSSQSGHNTVSWYQQALGQGPQFIFQYYREEENGRGNFPPRFSGLQFPNYSSELNVNALELDDSALYLCASSLTSDPRGEQFFGPGTRLTVL.

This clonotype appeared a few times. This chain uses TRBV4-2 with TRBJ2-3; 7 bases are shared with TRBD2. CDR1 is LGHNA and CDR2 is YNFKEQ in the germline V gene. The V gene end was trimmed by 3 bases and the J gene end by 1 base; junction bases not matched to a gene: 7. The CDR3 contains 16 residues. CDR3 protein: CASSHGGKFGTDTQYF. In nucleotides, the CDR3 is TGTGCCAGCAGCCACGGGGGGAAATTCGGCACAGATACGCAGTATTTT.

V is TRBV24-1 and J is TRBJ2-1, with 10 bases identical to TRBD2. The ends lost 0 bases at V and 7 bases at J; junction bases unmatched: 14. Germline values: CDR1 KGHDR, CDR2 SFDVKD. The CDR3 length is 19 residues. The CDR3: CATSDLRVGAGGPRNEQFF. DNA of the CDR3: TGTGCCACCAGTGATTTGCGAGTGGGAGCGGGAGGGCCTCGGAATGAGCAGTTCTTC.

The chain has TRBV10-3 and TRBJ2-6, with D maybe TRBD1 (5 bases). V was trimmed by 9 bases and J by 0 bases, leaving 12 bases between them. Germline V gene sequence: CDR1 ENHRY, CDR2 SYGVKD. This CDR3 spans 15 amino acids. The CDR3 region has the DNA TGTGCCATACAACAGGATCTCTCTGGGGCCAACGTCCTGACTTTC. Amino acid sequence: CAIQQDLSGANVLTF.

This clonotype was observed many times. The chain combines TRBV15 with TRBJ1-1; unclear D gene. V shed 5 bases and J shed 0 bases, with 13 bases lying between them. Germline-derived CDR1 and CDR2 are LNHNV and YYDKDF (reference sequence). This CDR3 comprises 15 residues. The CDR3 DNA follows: TGTGCCACCAGCCCAGCAGGCCGTTTGAACACTGAAGCTTTCTTT. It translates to CATSPAGRLNTEAFF. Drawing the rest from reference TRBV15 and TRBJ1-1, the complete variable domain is DAMVIQNPRYQVTQFGKPVTLSCSQTLNHNVMYWYQQKSSQAPKLLFHYYDKDFNNEADTPDNFQSRRPNTSFCFLDIRSPGLGDTAMYLCATSPAGRLNTEAFFGQGTRLTVV.

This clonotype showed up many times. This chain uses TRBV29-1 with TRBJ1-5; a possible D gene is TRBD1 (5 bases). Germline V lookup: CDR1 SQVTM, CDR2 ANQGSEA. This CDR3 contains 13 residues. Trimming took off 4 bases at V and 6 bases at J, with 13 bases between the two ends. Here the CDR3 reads CSVVGDEGQPQHF. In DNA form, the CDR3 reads TGCAGCGTTGTAGGGGATGAGGGTCAGCCCCAGCATTTT.

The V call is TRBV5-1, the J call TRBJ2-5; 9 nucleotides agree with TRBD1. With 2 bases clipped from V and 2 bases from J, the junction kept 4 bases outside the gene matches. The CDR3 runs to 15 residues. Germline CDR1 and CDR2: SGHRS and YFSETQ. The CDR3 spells CASSFGQGIQETQYF. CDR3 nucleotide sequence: TGCGCCAGCAGCTTTGGACAGGGGATACAAGAGACCCAGTACTTC.

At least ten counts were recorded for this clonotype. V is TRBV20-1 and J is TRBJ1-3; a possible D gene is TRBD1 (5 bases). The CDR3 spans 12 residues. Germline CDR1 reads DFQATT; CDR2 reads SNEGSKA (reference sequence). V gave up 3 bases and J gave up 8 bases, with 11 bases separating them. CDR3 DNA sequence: TGCAGTGCTAGGGGGGGACGCGACACCATATATTTT. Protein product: CSARGGRDTIYF.

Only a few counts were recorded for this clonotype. CDR3 sequence (DNA): TGTGCCAGCAGCTCCGCCGACAGGTTCTATGGCTACACCTTC. Protein sequence: CASSSADRFYGYTF. The chain couples TRBV5-6 to TRBJ1-2; TRBD1 is a possible D gene (6 bases). Germline values: CDR1 SGHDT, CDR2 YYEEEE. V lost 3 bases, J lost 4 bases, and 13 bases lay in between. CDR3 size: 14 residues.

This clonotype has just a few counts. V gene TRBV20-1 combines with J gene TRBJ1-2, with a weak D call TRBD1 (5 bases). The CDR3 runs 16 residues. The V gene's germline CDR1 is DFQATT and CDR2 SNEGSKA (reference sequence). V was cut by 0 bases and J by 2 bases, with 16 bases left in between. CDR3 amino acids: CSARDEGVWGNYGYTF. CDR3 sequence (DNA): TGCAGTGCTAGAGATGAGGGAGTCTGGGGGAACTATGGCTACACCTTC.

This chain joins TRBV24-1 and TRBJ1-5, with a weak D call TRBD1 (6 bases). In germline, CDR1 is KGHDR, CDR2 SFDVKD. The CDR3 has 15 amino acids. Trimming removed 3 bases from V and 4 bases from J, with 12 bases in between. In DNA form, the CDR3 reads TGTGCCACCAGTGATCCGCGGACAGCTAATCAGCCCCAGCATTTT. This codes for CATSDPRTANQPQHF.